This TCR beta chain came from a study of blood T cell repertoires in COVID-19. On the study more broadly: Spain, Italy and the United States supplied samples that represented acute and convalescent COVID-19. Sample material is recorded as cDNA or gDNA derived from T cells, B-cell-depleted T cells, or PBMCs.

In the original workflow: By means of reference gene primer amplification, nucleated cell counts were estimated. The protocol was immunoSEQ multiplex PCR, while the TCRdb copy is restricted to in-frame clones and leaves out a portion. V, J and clone size reflect that table, while D and trimming were determined from the DNA. Of about 330,000 clones in the sample, roughly 90% were seen once. CDR1 is LNHNV, CDR2 YYDKDF, per germline (reference sequence). The CDR3 totals 14 residues. Trimming removed 8 bases from V and 5 bases from J; junction bases left unmatched: 9. What was sequenced was peripheral blood. This clonotype originated in a woman in her forties or fifties with active or convalescent COVID-19. The chain uses TRBV15 and TRBJ2-1; 7 nucleotides agree with TRBD1. In DNA form, the CDR3 reads TGTGCCACCGGACATTACAGGGGAGACAATGAGCAGTTCTTC. This codes for CATGHYRGDNEQFF.